These 23 T cell receptor beta chains share one sample of origin, sequenced in a study of T cell responses to AZD1222 COVID-19 vaccine. Method: immunoSEQ multiplex PCR; TCRdb's copy keeps in-frame clones and lacks some. Among around 65,000 clones listed, 81% were seen once. This specimen was peripheral blood, taken 28 days after the second AZD1222 dose. Receptors originate from an adult who received the AZD1222 COVID-19 vaccine.

The V and J genes are TRBV28 and TRBJ1-2, with 8 nucleotides matching TRBD1. Germline values: CDR1 MDHEN, CDR2 SYDVKM. Trimming took 4 bases from V and 10 from J; bases not matched to a gene: 14. The CDR3 is made up of 15 amino acids. The CDR3 region has the DNA TGTGCCAGCAGTTCCCCGCAGGGGGCTCAAACAGCCTACACCTTC. Translating it yields CASSSPQGAQTAYTF.

The chain is built from TRBV15 and TRBJ1-4; D not certain. From germline, CDR1 is LNHNV and CDR2 YYDKDF (reference sequence). The V end was cut by 1 base, the J end by 8 bases, with 11 bases between. CDR3 length: 14 residues. The CDR3 loop is CATSRVGPGEKLFF. The DNA for the CDR3 is TGTGCCACCAGCAGAGTAGGGCCGGGCGAAAAACTGTTTTTT.

The V and J genes are TRBV6-5 and TRBJ2-7; D is uncertain. The CDR3 runs 12 residues. CDR1 and CDR2 (germline): MNHEY, SVGAGI. Trimming took off 11 bases at V and 2 bases at J, with 13 bases between the two ends. CDR3 coding DNA: TGTGCCGCCGCGAACGTTGCCTACGAGCAGTACTTC. Its translation is CAAANVAYEQYF.

This clone was counted once. The chain has TRBV5-6 and TRBJ2-1, with unresolved D. Germline V lookup: CDR1 SGHDT, CDR2 YYEEEE. This CDR3 is built from 12 residues. V shed 2 bases and J shed 8 bases, with 8 bases lying between them. In nucleotides, the CDR3 is TGTGCCAGCAGCTTTACCGGAGATGAGCAGTTCTTC. It yields the protein CASSFTGDEQFF.

This clone is a singleton in its sample. V usage is TRBV4-3 and J usage is TRBJ2-2; 8 bases are shared with TRBD1. V lost 2 bases, J lost 5 bases, and 10 bases stayed unmatched. The germline CDR1 and CDR2 sequences are LGHNA and YSLEER. The CDR3 extends over 17 amino acids. CDR3 in DNA: TGCGCCAGCAGCCAAACCGGGCAGGGGGCGAGAACCGGGGAGCTGTTTTTT. Residues: CASSQTGQGARTGELFF.

The rearrangement joins TRBV5-4 to TRBJ2-1, with TRBD2 matching 11 bases. The CDR3 is 16 amino acids. Unmatched junction bases numbered 8, after V lost 4 bases and J lost 5 bases. Germline V gene data show CDR1 as SGHNT and CDR2 as YYREEE (reference sequence). CDR3 sequence (DNA): TGTGCCAGCAGCCCGGGGACTAGCGGCCTTGACAATGAGCAGTTCTTC. Translated, it gives CASSPGTSGLDNEQFF.

The V and J genes are TRBV6-1 and TRBJ2-3; D remains ambiguous. V lost 0 bases and J lost 6, with 13 bases in between. This CDR3 comprises 15 residues. Germline CDR1 is MNHNS and CDR2 is SASEGT. CDR3 sequence reads: CASSEAPGFGDTQYF. The DNA of the CDR3 is TGTGCCAGCAGTGAAGCGCCGGGTTTTGGTGATACGCAGTATTTT.

V and J are TRBV7-9 and TRBJ1-1, with 10 bases identical to TRBD1. This CDR3 is built from 15 residues. Looked up from germline, CDR1 is SEHNR and CDR2 is FQNEAQ (reference sequence). After removal of 4 bases from V and 5 bases from J, the junction contained 7 bases not matched to a gene. CDR3 region: CASSSPDRGGTEAFF. As DNA, the CDR3 is TGTGCCAGCAGCTCACCGGACAGGGGGGGTACTGAAGCTTTCTTT.

A few counts support this clone. The chain has TRBV18 and TRBJ1-5; TRBD1 is a possible D gene (6 bases). The ends were cut back, 0 bases at V and 0 bases at J, with 12 bases in the middle. CDR1 and CDR2 from the germline V gene are KGHSH and LQKENI. CDR3 length: 17 residues. The CDR3 DNA reads TGTGCCAGCTCACCACCGAACGCAGGGGATAGCAATCAGCCCCAGCATTTT. It translates to CASSPPNAGDSNQPQHF.

Only one count was recorded for this clone. The chain combines TRBV19 with TRBJ1-5; 7 bases align to TRBD1. The junction had 7 bases not matched to a gene; V was cut back by 10 bases and J by 1 base. The CDR3 totals 14 residues. The germline V gene has CDR1 LNHDA and CDR2 SQIVND (reference sequence). The CDR3 DNA reads TGTGCCACCACGACAGGGCAAAGCAATCAGCCCCAGCATTTT. Its translation: CATTTGQSNQPQHF.

This rearrangement joins TRBV27 to TRBJ2-7; 10 bases are a match to TRBD2. From germline, CDR1 is MNHEY and CDR2 SMNVEV (reference sequence). The J segment lost 3 bases and the V segment lost 5 bases, leaving 13 bases of the junction unmatched. The CDR3 loop spans 17 amino acids. The CDR3 is CASSPSAGGPTRYEQYF. DNA for the CDR3: TGTGCCAGCAGTCCATCAGCGGGAGGGCCTACTCGCTACGAGCAGTACTTC.

This chain links TRBV30 with TRBJ2-7, with TRBD2 identical over 10 bases. The germline V gene has CDR1 GTSNPN and CDR2 SVGIG (reference sequence). The length of the CDR3 is 15 residues. The ends lost 2 bases at V and 1 base at J; junction bases unmatched: 5. The CDR3 loop reads CAWSPISGRSYEQYF. Written as DNA, the CDR3 is TGTGCCTGGAGTCCCATTAGCGGGAGGTCCTACGAGCAGTACTTC.

The V call is TRBV4-1, the J call TRBJ1-2; 7 nucleotides line up with TRBD1. In germline, CDR1 is MGHRA, CDR2 YSYEKL. V lost 3 bases, J lost 4 bases, and 5 bases stayed unmatched. The CDR3 spans 14 residues. The DNA for the CDR3 is TGCGCCAGCAGCCAGGAAACAGGGGTCTATGGCTACACCTTC. Residues: CASSQETGVYGYTF.

The J gene is TRBJ1-2, the V gene TRBV5-6; D is undetermined. CDR3 length equals 19 residues. V gave up 5 bases and J gave up 3 bases, with 29 bases separating them. In germline, CDR1 is SGHDT, CDR2 YYEEEE. The CDR3, as DNA: TGTGCCAGCAGTCCTCTTGGGGATAGAAGCCTTTTAGGTGACTATGGCTACACCTTC. Translation gives CASSPLGDRSLLGDYGYTF.

This clone is a singleton in its sample. This sequence joins TRBV29-1 and TRBJ2-2; perhaps D is TRBD1 or TRBD2 (5 bases each). In germline, CDR1 is SQVTM, CDR2 ANQGSEA. Trimming took off 7 bases at V and 3 bases at J, with 12 bases between the two ends. The CDR3 runs 13 residues. Here the CDR3 reads CSARVSDTGELFF. The CDR3 DNA sequence: TGCAGCGCCAGGGTTAGCGACACCGGGGAGCTGTTTTTT.

A few counts support this clone. CDR3 loop: CASSLDRVYGYTF. The CDR3 DNA reads TGTGCCAGCAGCTTGGACAGGGTTTATGGCTACACCTTC. J is TRBJ1-2 and V is TRBV5-4; maybe TRBD1 (6 bases). CDR1 is SGHNT, CDR2 YYREEE, per germline (reference sequence). The V gene lost 0 bases and the J gene lost 5 bases, with 8 bases spanning the gap. This CDR3 has 13 residues.

The table lists this clone with a count of one. V gene TRBV28 combines with J gene TRBJ2-3, with TRBD2 matching 12 bases. Germline lookup yields CDR1 MDHEN and CDR2 SYDVKM. After removal of 3 bases from V and 5 bases from J, the junction contained 12 bases not matched to a gene. The CDR3 is 18 amino acids. CDR3 sequence (DNA): TGTGCCAGCAGTTTCTCTGGGCTAGCGGGAGGGGGTGGAGATACGCAGTATTTT. Translated, it gives CASSFSGLAGGGGDTQYF. The whole variable domain, remainder taken from reference TRBV28 and TRBJ2-3, is DVKVTQSSRYLVKRTGEKVFLECVQDMDHENMFWYRQDPGLGLRLIYFSYDVKMKEKGDIPEGYSVSREKKERFSLILESASTNQTSMYLCASSFSGLAGGGGDTQYFGPGTRLTVL.

The chain combines TRBV11-2 with TRBJ1-5; 7 bases match TRBD1. Looked up from germline, CDR1 is SGHAT and CDR2 is FQNNGV. The CDR3 spans 14 residues. V lost 5 bases, J lost 3 bases, and 4 bases stayed unmatched. The CDR3 here is CASSQGTANQPQHF. For the CDR3, the DNA is TGTGCCAGCAGCCAAGGGACAGCCAATCAGCCCCAGCATTTT.

The genes are TRBV11-1 and TRBJ1-2; 8 bases are shared with TRBD1. The junction had 9 bases not matched to a gene; V was cut back by 1 base and J by 8 bases. CDR1 is SGHAT, CDR2 FQDESV, per germline (reference sequence). The CDR3 spans 15 residues. CDR3 DNA sequence: TGTGCCAGCAGCTTAGTGCCCCAGGGGGCTGGAGGCTACACCTTC. Protein sequence: CASSLVPQGAGGYTF.

CDR3 sequence: CASSLGSSGSYEQYF. The CDR3, as DNA: TGTGCCAGCAGCTTAGGGTCTAGCGGATCCTACGAGCAGTACTTC. The chain has TRBV11-2 and TRBJ2-7; 7 bases are shared with TRBD2. The CDR3 has 15 amino acids. From germline, CDR1 is SGHAT and CDR2 FQNNGV. The V gene end was trimmed by 1 base and the J gene end by 1 base; junction bases not matched to a gene: 4.

In its sample, this clone was seen once. CDR3 loop: CASSVDGGSYNEQFF. CDR3 nucleotides: TGTGCCAGCAGCGTAGATGGCGGGAGCTACAATGAGCAGTTCTTC. The V and J genes are TRBV9 and TRBJ2-1, with 7 bases identical to TRBD2. The germline CDR1 and CDR2 sequences are SGDLS and YYNGEE. The CDR3 runs to 15 residues. With V trimmed by 0 bases and J by 3 bases, 3 bases remained unmatched.

The chain uses TRBV5-1 and TRBJ2-1; 8 bases map to TRBD2. Per the germline V gene, CDR1 is SGHRS and CDR2 is YFSETQ. J was trimmed by 6 bases and V by 2 bases; bases with no gene match: 7. The CDR3 loop spans 15 amino acids. The DNA for the CDR3 is TGCGCCAGCAGCTTCGCCGGTAGCGGGACCAATGAGCAGTTCTTC. This gives the protein CASSFAGSGTNEQFF.

This clone was seen ten or more times. The chain employs TRBV16 and TRBJ1-1; D remains ambiguous. Germline V gene data show CDR1 as KGHSY and CDR2 as FQNENV. CDR3 length: 14 residues. V was trimmed by 5 bases and J by 0 bases, leaving 10 bases between them. CDR3 bases: TGTGCCAGCAGCGCCCACTGGGTGAACACTGAAGCTTTCTTT. Translation gives CASSAHWVNTEAFF.